This T cell receptor (beta chain) comes out of a study of CD8 T cells in ankylosing spondylitis. Judged by abundance, this clonotype is medium-sized. Library preparation for TCR beta used quantitative 5'-RACE with molecular barcodes. TCRdb ran MiXCR on the 5' RACE reads and lists one entry per CDR3 protein. Among 270,000 or so distinct CDR3 sequences, about 20% were seen once, and the ten largest hold less than 35%. The CDR3 length is 13 residues. Germline V gene data show CDR1 as DFQATT and CDR2 as SNEGSKA (reference sequence). V was clipped by 7 bases and J by 5 bases; unmatched bases: 10. The chain recombines TRBV20-1 with TRBJ1-1; TRBD1 matches at 7 bases. The TCR originated in a male donor with ankylosing spondylitis or in good health (not recorded which). Sequencing was carried out using blood, either unsorted or a sorted T cell fraction (not recorded which). CDR3 nucleotide sequence: TGCAGTGTAGGAACAGGGGAGTGGACTGAAGCTTTCTTT. Residues: CSVGTGEWTEAFF.